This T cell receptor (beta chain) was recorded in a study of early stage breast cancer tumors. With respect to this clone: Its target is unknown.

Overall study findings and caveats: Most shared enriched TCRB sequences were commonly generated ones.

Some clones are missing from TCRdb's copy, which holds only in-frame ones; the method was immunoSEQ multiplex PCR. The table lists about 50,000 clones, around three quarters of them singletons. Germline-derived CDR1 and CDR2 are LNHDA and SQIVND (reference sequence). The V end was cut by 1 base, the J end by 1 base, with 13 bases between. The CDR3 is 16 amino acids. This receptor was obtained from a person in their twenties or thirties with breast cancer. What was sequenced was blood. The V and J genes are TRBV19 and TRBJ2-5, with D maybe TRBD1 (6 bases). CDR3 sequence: CASSIAPRTVQETQYF. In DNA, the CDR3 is TGTGCCAGTAGTATAGCACCGCGGACAGTCCAAGAGACCCAGTACTTC.